The next 21 T cell receptor beta chains were all read from a single sample in a study of T-cell memory formation after mild COVID-19. One entry per CDR3 protein, called by TCRdb with MiXCR from the 5' RACE reads. The table shows approximately 240,000 distinct CDR3 sequences, with 16% occurring only once. The sequencing sample was made of PBMCs or a T cell subset sorted from them (not recorded which). Every receptor here comes from a man aged 18 to 29 who had mild COVID-19 (a few samples of this study predate the infection). Cell type and time point are not known.

V gene TRBV12-3 or TRBV12-4 combines with J gene TRBJ2-3; D ambiguous. The V end was cut by 5 bases, the J end by 7 bases, with 4 bases between. The CDR3 consists of 10 residues. The CDR3 nucleotides read TGTGCCAGCAGTCGTAATACGCAGTATTTT. This encodes CASSRNTQYF.

This clonotype was seen only a few times. CDR3 nucleotides: TGCGCCAGCAGCTCTACACTAGATACAGATACGCAGTATTTT. Amino acid sequence: CASSSTLDTDTQYF. The chain couples TRBV5-1 to TRBJ2-3; possible D gene TRBD2, 5 bases. The V gene's germline CDR1 is SGHRS and CDR2 YFSETQ. The CDR3 is 14 residues long. V lost 3 bases, J lost 3 bases, and 11 bases lay in between.

In regard to this clonotype: Mismatch with germline at one junction end may stem from a read error. The chain couples TRBV7-7 to TRBJ2-5; 10 nucleotides match TRBD2. The CDR3 loop spans 16 amino acids. Germline CDR1 is SSHAT and CDR2 is FNYEAQ (reference sequence). The CDR3 here is CASSRTSGPSRETQYF. Here the CDR3 DNA reads TGTGCTAGCAGTAGGACTAGCGGCCCTTCGAGAGAGACCCAGTACTTC.

CDR3 protein: CASNAGAFQPQHF. The CDR3 nucleotides are TGTGCCAGCAACGCAGGGGCTTTTCAGCCCCAGCATTTT. The rearrangement uses TRBV7-2 and TRBJ1-5; perhaps TRBD1 as D (6 bases). CDR1 SGHTA and CDR2 FQGNSA come from the germline V gene. The CDR3 has 13 residues. Trimming cost V 7 bases and J 6 bases, with 13 bases left between them.

The rearrangement uses TRBV23-1 and TRBJ2-5; 7 positions agree with TRBD2. The J call may be faulty, since TRBJ2-7 better matches the DNA end. TRBV23-1 is known as an ORF, though its function is uncertain. CDR3 size: 17 residues. The CDR3: CASSQSWSAHGGDEQYF. CDR3 coding DNA: TGCGCCAGCAGTCAATCGTGGAGCGCCCATGGGGGGGACGAGCAGTACTTC.

The chain couples TRBV7-3 to TRBJ2-2, with D possibly being TRBD1 or TRBD2 (6 bases each). CDR1 SGHTA and CDR2 FQGTGA come from the germline V gene. Trimming stripped 1 base from V and 4 bases from J, with 13 bases between. The CDR3 loop spans 16 amino acids. The CDR3 protein is CASSLMGGTGTGELFF. Here the CDR3 DNA reads TGTGCCAGCAGCTTAATGGGGGGCACGGGCACCGGGGAGCTGTTTTTT.

The genes are TRBV5-1 and TRBJ2-2; 9 positions agree with TRBD1. The ends lost 4 bases at V and 4 bases at J; junction bases unmatched: 5. The V gene's germline CDR1 is SGHRS and CDR2 YFSETQ. The CDR3 totals 15 residues. CDR3 sequence reads: CASSPGQGSTGELFF. CDR3 DNA sequence: TGCGCCAGCAGCCCCGGACAGGGGTCCACCGGGGAGCTGTTTTTT.

This clonotype was counted between two and nine times. This rearrangement joins TRBV7-2 to TRBJ1-1, with D unresolved. Germline assignment: CDR1 SGHTA and CDR2 FQGNSA. Trimming took off 5 bases at V and 6 bases at J, with 13 bases between the two ends. The CDR3 runs to 13 residues. The CDR3 DNA reads TGTGCCAGCAGCCCGTATATTAACCCTGAAGCTTTCTTT. This translates into CASSPYINPEAFF.

In its sample, this clonotype was seen a few times. V usage is TRBV28 and J usage is TRBJ2-3; TRBD1 is a possible D gene (5 bases). CDR3 length: 13 residues. Trimming cost V 7 bases and J 5 bases, with 13 bases left between them. Per germline, CDR1 MDHEN and CDR2 SYDVKM. The CDR3 DNA is TGTGCCAGCAACAGGCCGGAGAGAGATACGCAGTATTTT. This gives the protein CASNRPERDTQYF.

This clonotype came up a few times. The genes are TRBV5-1 and TRBJ2-3, with D uncertain. The germline V and J ends were trimmed by 5 bases and 4 bases, with 11 bases remaining between them. Germline V gene sequence: CDR1 SGHRS, CDR2 YFSETQ. The CDR3 has 13 residues. CDR3 DNA: TGCGCCAGCAGTTTCCCAGGATCAGATACGCAGTATTTT. Translation gives CASSFPGSDTQYF.

The chain recombines TRBV5-1 with TRBJ1-1; no reliable D call. CDR1 SGHRS and CDR2 YFSETQ come from the germline V gene. V dropped 1 base and J dropped 8 bases, with 12 bases sitting between them. The CDR3 covers 13 residues. The CDR3 DNA reads as TGCGCCAGCAGCTTGAACTCCCAGTTCGAAGCTTTCTTT. Amino acids: CASSLNSQFEAFF. The whole variable domain, filled in from reference TRBV5-1 and TRBJ1-1, reads KAGVTQTPRYLIKTRGQQVTLSCSPISGHRSVSWYQQTPGQGLQFLFEYFSETQRNKGNFPGRFSGRQFSNSRSEMNVSTLELGDSALYLCASSLNSQFEAFFGQGTRLTVV.

This sequence joins TRBV5-1 and TRBJ2-1, with D unresolved. Trimming pared 3 bases from V and 2 bases from J, leaving 15 bases between. Looked up from germline, CDR1 is SGHRS and CDR2 is YFSETQ. The CDR3 is 16 amino acids. The CDR3, as DNA: TGCGCCAGCAGCTCCCGGCCGGATAGCCCCTACAATGAGCAGTTCTTC. Its translation: CASSSRPDSPYNEQFF.

This clonotype was detected ten times or more. This chain links TRBV10-2 with TRBJ1-2; the D is unclear. Per germline, CDR1 WSHSY and CDR2 SAAADI. V lost 2 bases and J 5 bases, leaving 18 bases between the germline ends. This CDR3 comprises 16 residues. CDR3 protein: CASSETYTHTSYGYTF. CDR3 sequence (DNA): TGCGCCAGCAGTGAGACCTACACACACACCTCATATGGCTACACCTTC.

CDR3 sequence (DNA): TGTGCCAGCTCACCACGGACAGGGAACACAGATACGCAGTATTTT. It translates to CASSPRTGNTDTQYF. V gene TRBV18 combines with J gene TRBJ2-3, with 8 nucleotides matching TRBD1. This CDR3 has 15 residues. Trimming removed 1 base from V and 2 bases from J; junction bases left unmatched: 2. Germline CDR1 and CDR2: KGHSH and LQKENI.

The V gene is TRBV5-1, the J gene TRBJ2-2; D gene uncertain. Trimming took 4 bases from V and 0 from J, leaving 10 bases between them. CDR3 length: 15 residues. The germline gives CDR1 SGHRS, CDR2 YFSETQ. The CDR3 region has the DNA TGCGCCAGCAGCCGTACCCCCTCGAACACCGGGGAGCTGTTTTTT. It yields the protein CASSRTPSNTGELFF.

CDR3 sequence reads: CASSDPRGGDRYEQYV. The CDR3 DNA follows: TGCGCCAGCAGTGACCCTAGGGGAGGGGACCGCTACGAGCAGTACGTC. The chain combines TRBV10-1 with TRBJ2-7; 7 bases match TRBD2. The CDR3 length is 16 residues. The J segment lost 3 bases and the V segment lost 3 bases, leaving 11 bases of the junction unmatched. Looked up from germline, CDR1 is WNHNN and CDR2 is SYGVQD (reference sequence).

The chain couples TRBV7-3 to TRBJ2-6; 7 bases line up with TRBD1. After removal of 2 bases from V and 0 bases from J, the junction contained 7 bases not matched to a gene. CDR1 and CDR2 (germline): SGHTA, FQGTGA. The CDR3 sequence is 18 residues long. CDR3 in DNA: TGTGCCAGCAGCTTATGGCCAGGGGGTACCTCTGGGGCCAACGTCCTGACTTTC. The encoded protein is CASSLWPGGTSGANVLTF. The whole variable domain, remainder taken from reference TRBV7-3 and TRBJ2-6, is GAGVSQTPSNKVTEKGKYVELRCDPISGHTALYWYRQSLGQGPEFLIYFQGTGAADDSGLPNDRFFAVRPEGSVSTLKIQRTERGDSAVYLCASSLWPGGTSGANVLTFGAGSRLTVL.

This clonotype was seen a few times. The chain has TRBV6-2 or TRBV6-3 and TRBJ2-5; weak D call: TRBD1 (6 bases). This CDR3 region has 14 residues. V was cut by 10 bases and J by 5 bases, with 20 bases left in between. The germline V gene has CDR1 MNHEY and CDR2 SVGEGT. CDR3 region: CANPRDKEWETQYF. The CDR3 DNA follows: TGTGCCAACCCCCGGGACAAGGAATGGGAGACCCAGTACTTC.

At least ten counts were recorded for this clonotype. The chain has TRBV5-1 and TRBJ1-3, with a possible D match to TRBD1 (5 bases). The CDR3 loop spans 16 amino acids. The V end was cut by 3 bases, the J end by 1 base, with 14 bases between. CDR1 is SGHRS, CDR2 YFSETQ, per germline. CDR3 region: CASSYLVGASGNTIYF. CDR3 in DNA: TGCGCCAGCAGCTACCTCGTCGGGGCGTCTGGAAACACCATATATTTT.

This clonotype was detected only a few times. The chain has TRBV6-2 or TRBV6-3 and TRBJ1-2; 8 bases match TRBD1. V lost 6 bases to trimming and J lost 6 bases; unmatched junction nucleotides: 27. Germline CDR1 reads MNHEY; CDR2 reads SVGEGT. The CDR3 sequence is 20 residues long. In DNA, the CDR3 is TGTGCCAGCAGATCTAAAGCAGGGACAGGCGGACTCCCTCGGCGCCATGGCTACACCTTC. Protein product: CASRSKAGTGGLPRRHGYTF.

This clonotype was found a few times. The genes are TRBV4-3 and TRBJ1-1, with TRBD1 as a possible D gene (5 bases). The CDR3 spans 15 residues. Germline V gene data show CDR1 as LGHNA and CDR2 as YSLEER. Trimming removed 0 bases at V and 1 base at J, with 9 bases between. CDR3 DNA: TGCGCCAGCAGCCAAGATGGCAGGGCGAACACTGAAGCTTTCTTT. Protein sequence: CASSQDGRANTEAFF.